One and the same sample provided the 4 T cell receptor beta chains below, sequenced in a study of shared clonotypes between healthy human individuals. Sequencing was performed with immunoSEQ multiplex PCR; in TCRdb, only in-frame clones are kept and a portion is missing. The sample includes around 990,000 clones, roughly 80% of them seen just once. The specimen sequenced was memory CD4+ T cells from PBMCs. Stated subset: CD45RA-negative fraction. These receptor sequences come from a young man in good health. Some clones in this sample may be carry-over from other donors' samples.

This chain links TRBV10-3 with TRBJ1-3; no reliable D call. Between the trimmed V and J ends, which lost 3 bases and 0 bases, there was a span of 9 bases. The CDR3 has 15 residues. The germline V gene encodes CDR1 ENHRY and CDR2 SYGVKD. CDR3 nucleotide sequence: TGTGCCATCAGTGATGGGCCCAGCTCTGGAAACACCATATATTTT. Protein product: CAISDGPSSGNTIYF.

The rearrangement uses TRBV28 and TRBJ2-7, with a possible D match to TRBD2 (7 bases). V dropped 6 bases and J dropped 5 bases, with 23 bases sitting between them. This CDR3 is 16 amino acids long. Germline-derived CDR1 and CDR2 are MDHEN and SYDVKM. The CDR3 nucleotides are TGTGCCAGCAGCCCTGGGGGGGGGCGCAGGTCGCACGAGCAGTACTTC. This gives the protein CASSPGGGRRSHEQYF.

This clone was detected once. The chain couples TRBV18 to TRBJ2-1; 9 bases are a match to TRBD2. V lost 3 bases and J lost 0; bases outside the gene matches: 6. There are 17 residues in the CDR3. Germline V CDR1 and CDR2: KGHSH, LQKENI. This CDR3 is CASSPVAGERSYNEQFF. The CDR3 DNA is TGTGCCAGCTCACCGGTAGCGGGGGAACGCTCCTACAATGAGCAGTTCTTC.

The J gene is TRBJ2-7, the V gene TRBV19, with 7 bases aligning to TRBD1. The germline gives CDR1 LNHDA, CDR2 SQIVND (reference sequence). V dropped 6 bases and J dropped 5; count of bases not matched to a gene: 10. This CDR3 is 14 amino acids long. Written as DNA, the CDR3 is TGTGCCAGTAGAGGGCAAGACAGGGCCCACGAGCAGTACTTC. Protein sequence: CASRGQDRAHEQYF.